A single sample is the source of the 14 T cell receptor beta chains below, sequenced in a study of T cell repertoires in cytomegalovirus infection. TCRdb analysed the reads with MiXCR anew, one entry per CDR3 protein. The table lists a few hundred thousand distinct CDR3 sequences, about 26% of them singletons. Material: PBMCs. All receptors derive from a human donor in good health (CMV status not recorded). Some clones in this sample may be carry-over from other donors' samples.

This chain uses TRBV28 with TRBJ1-2; no firm D call. V lost 3 bases and J lost 1, with 12 bases in between. This CDR3 has 15 amino acids. Germline V gene lookup returns CDR1 MDHEN and CDR2 SYDVKM. This CDR3 reads CASSFPLGNNYGYTF. The CDR3 nucleotides are TGTGCCAGCAGTTTTCCGCTCGGTAATAACTATGGCTACACCTTC.

In its sample, this clonotype was seen many times. The rearrangement uses TRBV7-2 and TRBJ1-6; 7 bases map to TRBD1. Trimming removed 2 bases from V and 6 bases from J; junction bases left unmatched: 7. Germline V gives CDR1 SGHTA, CDR2 FQGNSA. This CDR3 is built from 16 residues. Here the CDR3 DNA reads TGTGCCAGCAGCTTACAGGGGGGTCTGGCTAATTCACCCCTCCACTTT. Its translation: CASSLQGGLANSPLHF. Variable domain in full (rest from reference TRBV7-2 and TRBJ1-6): GAGVSQSPSNKVTEKGKDVELRCDPISGHTALYWYRQSLGQGLEFLIYFQGNSAPDKSGLPSDRFSAERTGGSVSTLTIQRTQQEDSAVYLCASSLQGGLANSPLHFGNGTRLTVT.

The CDR3 DNA follows: TGTGCCAGCAGGGCGGGGGCGAGCGAGCAGTACTTC. Amino acid sequence: CASRAGASEQYF. The chain uses TRBV6-1 and TRBJ2-7, with D maybe TRBD2 (7 bases). Trimming shortened V by 6 bases and J by 6 bases, and 12 bases separated the two germline ends. CDR1 and CDR2 from the germline V gene are MNHNS and SASEGT. This CDR3 is 12 amino acids long.

This clonotype has ten or more counts. This rearrangement joins TRBV4-3 to TRBJ2-6, with D possibly being TRBD1 or TRBD2 (6 bases each). Germline V lookup: CDR1 LGHNA, CDR2 YSLEER. With 2 bases removed from V and 4 bases from J, the gap between germline ends came to 12 bases. The CDR3 extends over 16 amino acids. CDR3 in amino acids: CASSQKTGAGANVLTF. The CDR3 DNA reads as TGCGCCAGCAGCCAAAAGACGGGGGCCGGGGCCAACGTCCTGACTTTC.

This clonotype came up many times. The chain has TRBV10-3 and TRBJ2-7; D ambiguous. The germline V gene has CDR1 ENHRY and CDR2 SYGVKD. V lost 4 bases to trimming and J lost 6 bases, with 10 bases between them. This CDR3 has 12 amino acids. The CDR3 here is CAISGPGFEQYF. The CDR3 DNA reads as TGTGCCATCAGTGGACCCGGGTTCGAGCAGTACTTC.

The V call is TRBV12-3 or TRBV12-4, the J call TRBJ2-7, with TRBD2 as a possible D gene (7 bases). CDR3 length: 13 residues. Trimming cost V 6 bases and J 4 bases, with 13 bases left between them. The CDR3 DNA is TGTGCCAGCAGAGGGGGGGAGCAATACGAGCAGTACGTC. Encoded protein: CASRGGEQYEQYV.

The genes are TRBV19 and TRBJ2-6, with TRBD2 matching over 7 bases. The CDR3 has 18 amino acids. Germline V gene sequence: CDR1 LNHDA, CDR2 SQIVND (reference sequence). J gave up 0 bases and V 1 base, and 6 bases lay outside the gene matches. The CDR3 loop reads CASSIGGREGSGANVLTF. The CDR3 DNA is TGTGCCAGTAGTATAGGAGGCAGGGAGGGCTCTGGGGCCAACGTCCTGACTTTC.

The rearrangement uses TRBV20-1 and TRBJ2-1; 7 bases align to TRBD1. V lost 6 bases, J lost 6 bases, and 8 bases stayed unmatched. The CDR3 is made up of 13 amino acids. Germline values: CDR1 DFQATT, CDR2 SNEGSKA (reference sequence). This CDR3 is CSAGGSWGNEQFF. CDR3 DNA sequence: TGCAGTGCAGGGGGCAGCTGGGGCAATGAGCAGTTCTTC.

V is TRBV6-2 or TRBV6-3 and J is TRBJ2-3; possibly TRBD1 or TRBD2 for D (5 bases each). Trimming left V 2 bases short and J 8 bases short, with 17 bases between. The CDR3 extends over 15 amino acids. Germline CDR1 is MNHEY and CDR2 is SVGEGT. The CDR3 DNA reads as TGTGCCAGCAGTTACGGACAAGGAATGAGCGGTACGCAGTATTTT. It yields the protein CASSYGQGMSGTQYF.

This clonotype was found many times. This chain uses TRBV6-1 with TRBJ1-6; no firm D call. This CDR3 contains 13 residues. Germline V gives CDR1 MNHNS, CDR2 SASEGT. Deletions cut 6 bases from V and 6 bases from J, with 9 bases between. CDR3 residues: CASRVEGNSPLHF. The CDR3 region has the DNA TGTGCCAGCAGGGTAGAGGGTAATTCACCCCTCCACTTT.

This clonotype was counted a few times. V gene TRBV19 combines with J gene TRBJ2-3; TRBD1 or TRBD2 may be the D gene (5 bases each). The CDR3 is 16 amino acids. Germline V lookup: CDR1 LNHDA, CDR2 SQIVND (reference sequence). Trimming left V 4 bases short and J 0 bases short, with 14 bases between. This CDR3 is CASSTGTDRSTDTQYF. CDR3 DNA sequence: TGTGCCAGTAGTACGGGGACGGACCGGAGCACAGATACGCAGTATTTT.

The chain has TRBV11-2 and TRBJ2-2; D possibly corresponds to TRBD1 (6 bases). Germline loops: CDR1 SGHAT, CDR2 FQNNGV. This CDR3 region has 15 residues. With 5 bases removed from V and 1 base from J, the gap between germline ends came to 11 bases. The DNA for the CDR3 is TGTGCCAGCAGCACACAGGGTTGGAACACCGGGGAGCTGTTTTTT. This encodes CASSTQGWNTGELFF.

In this sample, this clonotype turned up many times. The genes are TRBV7-2 and TRBJ2-7; D ambiguous. V was shortened by 0 bases and J by 7 bases, with 13 bases between the two germline ends. Germline V CDR1 and CDR2: SGHTA, FQGNSA. The CDR3 is 14 residues long. The CDR3 region has the DNA TGTGCCAGCAGCTTAGCCCTGGGCCTCCGAGAGCAGTACTTC. As protein: CASSLALGLREQYF.

This clonotype was recorded at least ten times. J is TRBJ2-1 and V is TRBV7-9; D uncertain. The CDR3 runs 12 residues. The V end lost 1 base, the J end lost 6 bases, and 4 bases lay between the germline ends. Germline V gene lookup returns CDR1 SEHNR and CDR2 FQNEAQ (reference sequence). CDR3 residues: CASSLVRNEQFF. The CDR3 nucleotides are TGTGCCAGCAGCTTAGTCCGCAATGAGCAGTTCTTC.